The rows below give T cell receptor beta chains drawn from one sample of a study of cytomegalovirus exposure and HLA in healthy donors. Sequenced by immunoSEQ multiplex PCR; TCRdb stores in-frame clones only, minus some. The table shows 120,000 to 150,000 clones, with around 75% occurring only once. Input material: PBMCs. Source of these receptors: a woman in her thirties in good health and CMV-seronegative. Each CDR3 is given with its conserved first and last residue. A D gene is named only where the DNA matches it firmly. Rows give clone size only sometimes, using once, few, many, or a class for an expanded clone.

d_gene	abundance	v_gene	j_gene	CDR3aa	CDR3nt
.	.	TRBV27	TRBJ1-1	CASSLDRYQTEAFF	TGTGCCAGCAGTCTAGACAGATATCAGACTGAAGCTTTCTTT
TRBD1	.	TRBV28	TRBJ1-4	CASSSPTGGGFDEKLFF	TGTGCCAGCAGTTCCCCTACAGGGGGGGGGTTCGATGAAAAACTGTTTTTT
TRBD2	.	TRBV5-1	TRBJ2-3	CASSRGGTSGSTDTQYF	TGCGCCAGCAGCCGCGGAGGGACTAGCGGGAGCACAGATACGCAGTATTTT
.	.	TRBV19	TRBJ1-4	CATSRGNVNEKLFF	TGTGCTACCAGCCGGGGAAACGTTAATGAAAAACTGTTTTTT
.	.	TRBV6-5	TRBJ1-6	CASSYADRRDSPLHF	TGTGCCAGCAGTTACGCAGACAGGCGGGATTCACCCCTCCACTTT
TRBD1	.	TRBV18	TRBJ1-4	CASSFGQEGNEKLFF	TGTGCCAGCTCATTCGGACAGGAGGGGAATGAAAAACTGTTTTTT
.	.	TRBV27	TRBJ2-5	CASSLIRGETQYF	TGTGCCAGCAGTTTAATTAGAGGAGAGACCCAGTACTTC
.	once	TRBV11-2	TRBJ2-7	CASSLVSGDYEQYF	TGTGCCAGCAGCTTAGTCTCAGGGGACTACGAGCAGTACTTC
.	once	TRBV5-6	TRBJ2-5	CASSLGGEETQYF	TGTGCCAGCAGCTTGGGGGGGGAAGAGACCCAGTACTTC
.	.	TRBV5-1	TRBJ1-1	CASSWGGENTEAFF	TGCGCCAGCAGCTGGGGGGGGGAGAACACTGAAGCTTTCTTT
.	few	TRBV4-1	TRBJ1-5	CASSQQAGDSNQPQHF	TGCGCCAGCAGCCAACAGGCAGGGGATAGCAATCAGCCCCAGCATTTT
TRBD1	.	TRBV18	TRBJ1-1	CASSPRDRGAEAFF	TGTGCCAGCTCACCAAGGGACAGGGGAGCTGAAGCTTTCTTT
.	.	TRBV29-1	TRBJ2-3	CSVERGGTGDTQYF	TGCAGCGTTGAGCGCGGAGGCACCGGGGATACGCAGTATTTT
TRBD1	once	TRBV19	TRBJ1-6	CASSGDSKTSPLHF	TGTGCCAGTAGTGGGGACAGTAAAACCTCACCCCTCCACTTT
.	.	TRBV9	TRBJ2-1	CASSVDGYNEQFF	TGTGCCAGCAGCGTAGACGGCTACAATGAGCAGTTCTTC
TRBD1	.	TRBV7-9	TRBJ1-5	CASSLGTGRQPQHF	TGTGCCAGCAGCCTTGGGACAGGGAGACAGCCCCAGCATTTT
TRBD1	once	TRBV6-5	TRBJ1-6	CASSYSGTGSSPLHF	TGTGCCAGCAGTTACTCAGGGACAGGGTCTTCACCCCTCCACTTT
.	few	TRBV6-5	TRBJ1-6	CASSYSFSFDSPLHF	TGTGCCAGCAGTTACTCTTTCAGTTTTGATTCACCCCTCCACTTT
TRBD2	.	TRBV6-5	TRBJ2-5	CASSYEVAGQETQYF	TGTGCCAGCAGTTACGAAGTAGCGGGGCAAGAGACCCAGTACTTC
TRBD1	.	TRBV6-6	TRBJ1-4	CASSYAGGEKLFF	TGTGCCAGCAGTTACGCAGGGGGCGAAAAACTGTTTTTT
TRBD2	.	TRBV6-5	TRBJ2-7	CASSMGLAGVHEQYF	TGTGCCAGCAGTATGGGACTAGCGGGAGTCCACGAGCAGTACTTC
.	.	TRBV19	TRBJ2-1	CASSTPRGRGNNEQFF	TGTGCCAGTAGCACTCCCAGGGGAAGGGGGAACAATGAGCAGTTCTTC
TRBD1	.	TRBV5-1	TRBJ1-1	CASSSFPLQQGAEAFF	TGCGCCAGCAGCTCGTTCCCACTTCAACAGGGGGCTGAAGCTTTCTTT
TRBD2	few	TRBV7-3	TRBJ2-7	CASSLGRGRVYEQYF	TGTGCCAGCAGCTTAGGTCGCGGGAGGGTTTACGAGCAGTACTTC
TRBD1	.	TRBV27	TRBJ1-2	CASSRTGSNYGYTF	TGTGCCAGCAGCCGGACAGGTTCTAACTATGGCTACACCTTC
.	few	TRBV19	TRBJ2-4	CASSAISGAKNIQYF	TGTGCCAGTAGTGCCATTTCGGGAGCCAAAAACATTCAGTACTTC